This T cell receptor (beta chain) comes out of a study of T cell responses to AZD1222 COVID-19 vaccine. Remarks on this clone: The antigen remains unidentified.

Findings of the study overall: It was only six AZD1222 recipients who were seropositive at baseline. Spike-specific TCRs gained breadth and depth after people received two AZD1222 doses. All repertoire sampling was performed exclusively after the peak T cell response.

Second-dose recipients at about 4 or about 12 weeks were treated as one pooled group. Per the germline V gene, CDR1 is SGHTA and CDR2 is FQGTGA. V dropped 2 bases and J dropped 7 bases, with 14 bases sitting between them. CDR3 length equals 14 residues. Generated by immunoSEQ multiplex PCR, the TCRdb table keeps only in-frame clones and is missing some. Of 150,000 to 200,000 clones in the sample, around 90% were seen once. This receptor was taken from an adult who received the AZD1222 COVID-19 vaccine. The material was peripheral blood, obtained 28 days after the second AZD1222 dose. The chain employs TRBV7-3 and TRBJ1-1; D unresolved. CDR3 sequence (DNA): TGTGCCAGCAGCTTAGCAGTAACGGGTCTTGAAGCTTTCTTT. Translating gives CASSLAVTGLEAFF.